Below, 15 T cell receptor beta chains from the same sample are listed, as sequenced in a study of cytomegalovirus exposure and HLA in healthy donors (dated by TCRdb to about 2017). Library method: the immunoSEQ multiplex PCR assay. The immuneACCESS repertoire file appears here via TCRdb, limited to in-frame rearrangements. These files lack a portion of the clones; in checked studies, under half of the deficit traces to unresolved V genes, and the cause of the others is not known. Here the sample has about 350,000 clones; roughly 87% occur a single time. Over 1% of the sample belongs to the ten largest clones. The material sequenced was PBMCs. These receptor sequences come from a woman in her 30s in good health and CMV-seropositive.

A few counts support this clone. This chain links TRBV7-2 with TRBJ2-7; D not resolved. CDR1 is SGHTA and CDR2 is FQGNSA in the germline V gene. With 5 bases removed from V and 0 bases from J, the gap between germline ends came to 5 bases. CDR3 length equals 12 residues. In nucleotides, the CDR3 is TGTGCCAGCAGCCCCATCTCCTACGAGCAGTACTTC. Protein product: CASSPISYEQYF.

The chain joins TRBV9 to TRBJ1-1; D possibly corresponds to TRBD1 (6 bases). The CDR3 consists of 16 residues. With 0 bases removed from V and 4 bases from J, the gap between germline ends came to 16 bases. Germline V gene data show CDR1 as SGDLS and CDR2 as YYNGEE. In nucleotides, the CDR3 is TGTGCCAGCAGCGTAGCGGCGGGGGCTCGGAGCACTGAAGCTTTCTTT. Amino acid sequence: CASSVAAGARSTEAFF.

This chain connects TRBV18 to TRBJ2-1; D possibly uses TRBD1 or TRBD2 (5 bases each). The CDR3 is 19 amino acids. V was shortened by 1 base and J by 0 bases, with 19 bases between the two germline ends. Germline CDR1 is KGHSH and CDR2 is LQKENI. This CDR3 is CASSPRLKTAASSYNEQFF. CDR3 DNA sequence: TGTGCCAGCTCACCACGGCTAAAGACAGCGGCTAGCTCCTACAATGAGCAGTTCTTC.

The genes are TRBV7-9 and TRBJ2-2, with TRBD1 as a possible D gene (5 bases). V was trimmed by 8 bases and J by 8 bases, leaving 15 bases between them. The germline gives CDR1 SEHNR, CDR2 FQNEAQ (reference sequence). The CDR3 is made up of 13 amino acids. The CDR3 DNA reads TGTGCCAGCTGGGGCGGTCTATCAGGGGAGCTGTTTTTT. Protein: CASWGGLSGELFF. Variable domain in full (rest from reference TRBV7-9 and TRBJ2-2): DTGVSQNPRHKITKRGQNVTFRCDPISEHNRLYWYRQTLGQGPEFLTYFQNEAQLEKSRLLSDRFSAERPKGSFSTLEIQRTEQGDSAMYLCASWGGLSGELFFGEGSRLTVL.

This clone was recorded only once. V usage is TRBV25-1 and J usage is TRBJ2-3; D remains ambiguous. The V gene lost 4 bases and the J gene lost 0 bases, with 14 bases spanning the gap. Per germline, CDR1 MGHDK and CDR2 SYGVNS. This CDR3 has 16 residues. In DNA, the CDR3 is TGTGCCAGCAGTGTAGCTGACGGAACTAGCACAGATACGCAGTATTTT. Translated, it gives CASSVADGTSTDTQYF.

J is TRBJ2-3 and V is TRBV5-1; D might be TRBD2 (5 bases). V lost 0 bases, J lost 0 bases, and 17 bases lay in between. The CDR3 contains 18 residues. Looked up from germline, CDR1 is SGHRS and CDR2 is YFSETQ. The CDR3 DNA is TGCGCCAGCAGCTTGGAGGCAGCGGCCGTAACTAGCACAGATACGCAGTATTTT. Protein: CASSLEAAAVTSTDTQYF. The whole variable domain, remainder taken from reference TRBV5-1 and TRBJ2-3, is KAGVTQTPRYLIKTRGQQVTLSCSPISGHRSVSWYQQTPGQGLQFLFEYFSETQRNKGNFPGRFSGRQFSNSRSEMNVSTLELGDSALYLCASSLEAAAVTSTDTQYFGPGTRLTVL.

This clone appeared once. The chain carries TRBV30 and TRBJ2-7; a possible D gene is TRBD1 (5 bases). Germline V gene data show CDR1 as GTSNPN and CDR2 as SVGIG (reference sequence). Trimming stripped 4 bases from V and 6 bases from J, with 16 bases between. CDR3 size: 13 residues. CDR3 sequence (DNA): TGTGCCTGGAAAGGGGTTAGCTCAGGCGAGCAGTACTTC. Protein sequence: CAWKGVSSGEQYF.

The V call is TRBV7-8, the J call TRBJ2-7, with 12 bases aligning to TRBD2. The ends lost 5 bases at V and 2 bases at J; junction bases unmatched: 7. This CDR3 is 16 amino acids long. The germline CDR1 and CDR2 sequences are SGHVS and FQNEAQ. The CDR3 DNA reads TGTGCCAGCAGCCCAGTGACTAGCGGGAGCACCTACGAGCAGTACTTC. It encodes CASSPVTSGSTYEQYF.

The chain couples TRBV30 to TRBJ1-6; TRBD1 aligns across 9 bases. The germline CDR1 and CDR2 sequences are GTSNPN and SVGIG (reference sequence). V lost 1 base and J lost 8; bases outside the gene matches: 9. The CDR3 consists of 16 residues. CDR3 DNA: TGTGCCTGGAGTGCGGGACAGGGCTTCTTGCATTCACCCCTCCACTTT. Protein product: CAWSAGQGFLHSPLHF.

The rearrangement links TRBV7-8 to TRBJ2-3; 13 nucleotides align to TRBD2. The germline V gene encodes CDR1 SGHVS and CDR2 FQNEAQ. The CDR3 runs 16 residues. V lost 5 bases to trimming and J lost 2 bases; unmatched junction nucleotides: 4. Here the CDR3 reads CASSPLAGGVTDTQYF. The CDR3 nucleotides read TGTGCCAGCAGCCCACTAGCGGGGGGGGTCACAGATACGCAGTATTTT.

J is TRBJ1-1 and V is TRBV5-4; D is unclear. Germline values: CDR1 SGHNT, CDR2 YYREEE (reference sequence). The CDR3 is 13 residues long. V gave up 1 base and J gave up 0 bases, with 4 bases separating them. The CDR3 DNA reads as TGTGCCAGCAGCTTGTGGGTGAACACTGAAGCTTTCTTT. It specifies CASSLWVNTEAFF.

The chain is built from TRBV7-9 and TRBJ2-3, with 11 bases that match TRBD2. The germline V gene has CDR1 SEHNR and CDR2 FQNEAQ (reference sequence). The CDR3 is 16 residues long. Unmatched junction bases numbered 5, after V lost 5 bases and J lost 1 base. The CDR3 here is CASSATSGGRTDTQYF. The DNA for the CDR3 is TGTGCCAGCAGCGCCACTAGCGGGGGCCGCACAGATACGCAGTATTTT.

CDR3 protein: CASSRTSPTYEQYF. The CDR3 DNA reads as TGTGCCAGCAGTCGGACTAGCCCAACCTACGAGCAGTACTTC. The chain combines TRBV28 with TRBJ2-7, with 8 nucleotides matching TRBD2. CDR1 is MDHEN, CDR2 SYDVKM, per germline. The length of the CDR3 is 14 residues. After removal of 5 bases from V and 2 bases from J, the junction contained 5 bases not matched to a gene.

The rearrangement joins TRBV7-9 to TRBJ2-3; possible D gene TRBD2, 5 bases. V lost 0 bases, J lost 2 bases, and 12 bases lay in between. In germline, CDR1 is SEHNR, CDR2 FQNEAQ (reference sequence). This CDR3 has 16 residues. The CDR3 bases are TGTGCCAGCAGCTTAGCAACTAGTACGTCCACAGATACGCAGTATTTT. It is translated as CASSLATSTSTDTQYF.

This rearrangement joins TRBV4-1 to TRBJ2-5, with D possibly being TRBD1 (6 bases). The CDR3 is made up of 15 amino acids. The germline gives CDR1 MGHRA, CDR2 YSYEKL. V lost 3 bases, J lost 0 bases, and 11 bases lay in between. The CDR3: CASSQPDRNQETQYF. CDR3 DNA: TGCGCCAGCAGCCAGCCCGACAGGAACCAAGAGACCCAGTACTTC.